This TCR beta chain is from a study of blood T cell repertoires in COVID-19. This clone was picked up one time. Germline lookup yields CDR1 MDHEN and CDR2 SYDVKM. Trimming removed 6 bases at V and 4 bases at J, with 16 bases between. The CDR3 covers 14 residues. Researchers sorted participants into cohorts using their self-reported clinical history. Clones were read by immunoSEQ multiplex PCR, and TCRdb kept only the in-frame ones, dropping some. The sample includes 290,000 or so clones, 75% to 95% seen only once; the top ten take around 1.1%. This receptor was obtained from a woman aged 30 to 39 who had recovered from COVID-19. The chain uses TRBV28 and TRBJ2-7, with D maybe TRBD2 (6 bases). Material: PBMCs or T cells enriched from blood (not recorded which). The CDR3 region has the DNA TGTGCCAGCAGCAATCCGGGACTTTTATACGAGCAGTACTTC. Protein: CASSNPGLLYEQYF.